This T cell receptor beta chain was documented in a study of cytomegalovirus exposure and HLA in healthy donors. Germline-derived CDR1 and CDR2 are SGHRS and YFSETQ. V shed 4 bases, J shed 7 bases, and the junction held 4 bases outside the gene matches. The CDR3 consists of 12 residues. The primer mix had 60 Vbeta and 13 Jbeta primers. Assay used: immunoSEQ multiplex PCR; TCRdb lists only in-frame clones, some missing. The sample contains fewer than 250,000 clones, more than 60% of which appear only once. The receptor comes from a man aged 40-55 years in good health and CMV-seronegative. Specimen: PBMCs. This chain links TRBV5-1 with TRBJ2-7, with 8 bases identical to TRBD2. In DNA, the CDR3 is TGCGCCAGCAGCCGGGAGCGGGGGGAGCAGTACTTC. This codes for CASSRERGEQYF.